The rows below give T cell receptor beta chains drawn from one sample of a study of blood T cell repertoires in COVID-19. Some clones are missing from TCRdb's copy, which holds only in-frame ones; the method was immunoSEQ multiplex PCR. Of about 110,000 clones in the sample, around 80% were seen once. Sequenced material: peripheral blood. The source of these receptors is a man between 65 and 85 years old with acute or convalescent COVID-19. Each CDR3 is given with its conserved first and last residue. D genes are given only for firm matches. A row's size may be missing; if present it is once, few, many or a size class.

clone_size j_call d_call v_call cdr3_nt cdr3_aa
once TRBJ2-2 . TRBV7-3 TGTGCCAGCAGCTTAGGGCTCTCCGGGGAGCTGTTTTTT CASSLGLSGELFF
. TRBJ1-2 TRBD1 TRBV19 TGTGCCAGTAGTTCTCCGGGACAGGGTTGGGATGGCTACACCTTC CASSSPGQGWDGYTF
. TRBJ2-3 TRBD2 TRBV5-1 TGCGCCAGCAGCTCCCGGGGGGTAACCCCTAGCACAGATACGCAGTATTTT CASSSRGVTPSTDTQYF
. TRBJ2-5 . TRBV29-1 TGCAGCGTGCCCGGGTCCCCAAGCGAGACCCAGTACTTC CSVPGSPSETQYF
. TRBJ1-2 . TRBV5-6 TGTGCCAGCAGACGGAGACCGCTGACCTATGGCTACACCTTC CASRRRPLTYGYTF
. TRBJ2-3 TRBD1 TRBV9 TGTGCCAGCAGCGTATTCGACAGGGCCACAGATACGCAGTATTTT CASSVFDRATDTQYF
. TRBJ1-1 . TRBV15 TGTGCCACCAGCAGAGACAGGGAAGCTTTCTTT CATSRDREAFF
. TRBJ2-7 . TRBV7-2 TGTGCCAGCAGCCCCCCGGTCTCCTACGAGCAGTACTTC CASSPPVSYEQYF
. TRBJ2-2 . TRBV11-3 TGTGCCAGCAGCTCTTTTGACACCGGGGAGCTGTTTTTT CASSSFDTGELFF
. TRBJ2-5 TRBD1 TRBV6-5 TGTGCCAGCAGTTACTCGACAGGGCAAGAGACCCAGTACTTC CASSYSTGQETQYF
. TRBJ1-3 . TRBV19 TGTGCCAGTCGCGGGGGGGCCGCTGGAAACACCATATATTTT CASRGGAAGNTIYF
. TRBJ1-1 TRBD1 TRBV6-5 TGTGCCAGCAACGGGGGACAGGGGGACACTGAAGCTTTCTTT CASNGGQGDTEAFF
few TRBJ1-2 . TRBV4-3 TGCGCCAGCAGCGCCGAACCGGTGGATGGCTACACCTTC CASSAEPVDGYTF
. TRBJ2-1 . TRBV12-3/TRBV12-4 TGTGCCAGCAGGGTCGGGATGGATGAGCAGTTCTTC CASRVGMDEQFF
few TRBJ2-6 TRBD1 TRBV19 TGTGCCAGTAGCCTGGAGAGGGGGCGTAGCGGGGCCAACGTCCTGACTTTC CASSLERGRSGANVLTF
. TRBJ1-1 . TRBV6-5 TGTGCCAGCAGCAACAGGGTGGGTGCTTTCTTT CASSNRVGAFF
. TRBJ1-2 TRBD1 TRBV6-5 TGTGCCAGCAGAGGGACAGGGGTAGGCTATGGCTACACCTTC CASRGTGVGYGYTF
. TRBJ2-7 TRBD1 TRBV5-1 TGCGCCAGCAGCTTCCGGGACAGGGAGGGCGAGCAGTACTTC CASSFRDREGEQYF
. TRBJ1-3 . TRBV6-5 TGTGCCAGCCGATCAGGGGCGACCGGAAACACCATATATTTT CASRSGATGNTIYF
. TRBJ2-5 TRBD1 TRBV7-3 TGTGCCAGCAGCCTAGGACAGGGAATGGGTGAGACCCAGTACTTC CASSLGQGMGETQYF
. TRBJ2-6 TRBD1 TRBV6-2/TRBV6-3 TGTGCCAGCAGTTACCCCGGGACAGGGGACTCTGGGGCCAACGTCCTGACTTTC CASSYPGTGDSGANVLTF
. TRBJ2-1 . TRBV3-1/TRBV3-2 TGTGCCAGCAGCCAAGCAGGGCTCGCCTACAATGAGCAGTTCTTC CASSQAGLAYNEQFF
many TRBJ2-1 . TRBV5-1 TGCGCCAGCAGCTTGGCTGGAGTTGAGCAGTTCTTC CASSLAGVEQFF
. TRBJ1-2 . TRBV5-6 TGTGCCAGCAGCCTATCGACAGGCTACTATGGCTACACCTTC CASSLSTGYYGYTF
. TRBJ1-1 TRBD1 TRBV7-2 TGTGCCAGCAGGCAGACAGGGTACATGAACACTGAAGCTTTCTTT CASRQTGYMNTEAFF
. TRBJ1-1 TRBD1 TRBV7-9 TGTGCCAGCACCCCCAGGGGGGAGAACACTGAAGCTTTCTTT CASTPRGENTEAFF
. TRBJ1-5 TRBD1 TRBV3-1/TRBV3-2 TGTGCCAGCAGCTCGGGACAGAGCAATCAGCCCCAGCATTTT CASSSGQSNQPQHF
. TRBJ1-5 . TRBV6-6 TGTGCCAGCAGAATAAGTCGGGGTTCCAGCAATCAGCCCCAGCATTTT CASRISRGSSNQPQHF
once TRBJ1-4 . TRBV19 TGTGCCAGTAGTCTGGTCGCCGAGGCCTGGAATGAAAAACTGTTTTTT CASSLVAEAWNEKLFF
. TRBJ1-2 . TRBV6-6 TGTGCCAGCACCGTCACCAGGTTTGGCTACACCTTC CASTVTRFGYTF
. TRBJ1-2 . TRBV19 TGTGCCAGTAGTATTCGCGGGGGCACTGGCTACACCTTC CASSIRGGTGYTF
. TRBJ2-2 TRBD1 TRBV9 TGTGCCAGCAGCGTAGGTCGGGGACAGGGGGCACCCGGGGAGCTGTTTTTT CASSVGRGQGAPGELFF
. TRBJ2-3 TRBD2 TRBV2 TGTGCCAGCAGAGCGGGACGGAACTTCGCAGATACGCAGTATTTT CASRAGRNFADTQYF
few TRBJ2-7 . TRBV19 TGTGCCAGTAGTGTGGCAGCGGGCAACTACGAGCAGTACTTC CASSVAAGNYEQYF
. TRBJ1-2 TRBD1 TRBV5-1 TGCGCCAGCAGAACAGGGGGTTATGGCTACACCTTC CASRTGGYGYTF